This TCR beta chain derives from a study of blood T cells in healthy people across ages. Study conclusions and caveats: Naive CD4+ cells and diversity were both higher in long-lived donors than in aged donors. CMV status of donors was not determined, possibly confounding expanded clonotype changes.

This clonotype was recorded at least ten times. Its antigen is unknown. Every donor contributed roughly 10 milliliters of peripheral blood by blood draw. At least 7 million PBMCs were isolated per sample. Primers used in a second PCR of roughly 7 to 12 cycles were a sample-barcoded 5' primer and a J-beta primer mix. MiXCR was run by TCRdb on the 5' RACE reads, yielding one entry per CDR3 protein. The sample consists of around 1,700,000 distinct CDR3 sequences, approximately 28% of them appearing once. This TCR derives from a woman aged 25 to 39 in good health. Material for sequencing was blood.

DNA for the CDR3: TGCAGCCCCCCTGTGAACCAGCCCCAGCATTTT. Its translation is CSPPVNQPQHF. The chain employs TRBV29-1 and TRBJ1-5; no clear D. V was clipped by 8 bases and J by 7 bases, with 12 bases between them. The CDR3 extends over 11 amino acids. Per the germline V gene, CDR1 is SQVTM and CDR2 is ANQGSEA.